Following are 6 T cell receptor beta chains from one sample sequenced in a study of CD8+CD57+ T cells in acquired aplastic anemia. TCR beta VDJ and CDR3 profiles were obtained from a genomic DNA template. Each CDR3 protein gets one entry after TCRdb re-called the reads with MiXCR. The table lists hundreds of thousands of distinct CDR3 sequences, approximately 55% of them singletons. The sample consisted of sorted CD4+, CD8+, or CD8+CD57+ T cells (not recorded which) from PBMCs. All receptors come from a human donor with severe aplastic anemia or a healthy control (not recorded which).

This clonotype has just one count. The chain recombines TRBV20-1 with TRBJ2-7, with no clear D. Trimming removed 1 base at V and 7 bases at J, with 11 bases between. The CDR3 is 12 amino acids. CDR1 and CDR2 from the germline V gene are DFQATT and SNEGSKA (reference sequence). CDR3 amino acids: CSARVLTWEQYF. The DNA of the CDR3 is TGCAGTGCTAGAGTCCTCACTTGGGAGCAGTACTTC.

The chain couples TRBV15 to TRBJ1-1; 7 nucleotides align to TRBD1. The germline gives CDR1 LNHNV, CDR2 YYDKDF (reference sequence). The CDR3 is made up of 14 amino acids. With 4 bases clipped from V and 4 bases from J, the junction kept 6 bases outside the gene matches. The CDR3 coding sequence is TGTGCCACCAGCACAAACAGGGGCCCCACTGAAGCTTTCTTT. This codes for CATSTNRGPTEAFF.

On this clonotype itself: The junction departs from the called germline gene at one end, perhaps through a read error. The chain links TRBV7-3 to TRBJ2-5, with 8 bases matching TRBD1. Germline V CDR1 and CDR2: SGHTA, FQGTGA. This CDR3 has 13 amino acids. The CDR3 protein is CASSRGQGETKYF. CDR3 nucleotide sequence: TGTGCTAGCAGTCGAGGACAGGGAGAGACCAAGTACTTC.

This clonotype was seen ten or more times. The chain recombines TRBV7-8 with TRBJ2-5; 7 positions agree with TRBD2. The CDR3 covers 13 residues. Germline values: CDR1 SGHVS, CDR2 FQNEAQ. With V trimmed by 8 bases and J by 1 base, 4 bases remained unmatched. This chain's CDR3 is CASARLAQETQYF. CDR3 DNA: TGTGCCAGCGCTAGACTAGCCCAAGAGACCCAGTACTTC.

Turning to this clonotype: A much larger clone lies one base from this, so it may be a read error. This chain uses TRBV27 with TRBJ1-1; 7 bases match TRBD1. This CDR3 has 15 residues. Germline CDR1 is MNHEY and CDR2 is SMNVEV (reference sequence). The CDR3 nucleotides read TGTGCATCGTGGATTGGTAGGGGGCGAAACACTGAAGCTTTCTTT. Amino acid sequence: CASWIGRGRNTEAFF.

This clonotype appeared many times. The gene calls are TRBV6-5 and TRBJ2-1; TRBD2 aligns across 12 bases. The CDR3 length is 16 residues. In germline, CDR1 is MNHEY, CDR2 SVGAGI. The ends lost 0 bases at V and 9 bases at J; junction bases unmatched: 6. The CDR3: CASSYSLAGGPTEQFF. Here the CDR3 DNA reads TGTGCCAGCAGTTACTCCCTAGCGGGGGGGCCCACTGAGCAGTTCTTC.